The T cell receptor (beta chain) described here comes from a study of blood T cell repertoires in COVID-19. Study information: Acute-phase and convalescent COVID-19 samples originated in the United States, Italy and Spain. PBMCs, B-cell-depleted T cells, or T cells were the source of the cDNA or gDNA that made up the material.

Original processing methods: The authors estimated nucleated cell counts from reference gene primer amplification. Assay: immunoSEQ multiplex PCR; the TCRdb copy retains only in-frame clones and omits some. V, J and clone size are those of that table, while D and trimming were read from the DNA. The table shows about 190,000 clones, with roughly 78% occurring only once. V lost 3 bases to trimming and J lost 1 base; unmatched junction nucleotides: 1. The CDR3 has 15 residues. Germline V lookup: CDR1 SEHNR, CDR2 FQNEAQ (reference sequence). The chain recombines TRBV7-9 with TRBJ2-2; TRBD1 agrees at 8 bases. The sample was peripheral blood. The TCR originated in a woman aged 80 or over with active or convalescent COVID-19. The CDR3 nucleotides read TGTGCCAGCAGCTTCGGGACAGGGAACACCGGGGAGCTGTTTTTT. Amino acids: CASSFGTGNTGELFF.